These 3 T cell receptor beta chains share one sample of origin, sequenced in a study of blood T cell repertoires in COVID-19. Sequencing used immunoSEQ multiplex PCR; TCRdb keeps in-frame clones, though not all of them. Found here are 40,000 or so clones, about 85% of them singletons; the top ten hold around 13%. Sequencing was carried out using peripheral blood. These receptors all come from a human donor in a cohort sampled during active COVID-19.

The chain is built from TRBV27 and TRBJ1-2, with TRBD1 identical over 8 bases. V trimming: 5 bases; J trimming: 0 bases; junction bases outside the gene matches: 11. Per germline, CDR1 MNHEY and CDR2 SMNVEV (reference sequence). This CDR3 comprises 17 residues. This CDR3 reads CASSPGNRGSTNYGYTF. The CDR3 coding sequence is TGTGCCAGCAGTCCCGGGAACAGGGGGAGTACTAACTATGGCTACACCTTC.

Here the CDR3 DNA reads TGTGCCAGCAGTTACCTAGACAGGACCTCCTACAATGAGCAGTTCTTC. It encodes CASSYLDRTSYNEQFF. The V call is TRBV6-2 or TRBV6-3, the J call TRBJ2-1, with D tentatively TRBD1 (6 bases). Germline CDR1 MNHEY, CDR2 SVGEGT. This CDR3 spans 16 amino acids. The V and J ends lost 2 bases and 0 bases respectively, with 11 bases between them.

This chain links TRBV29-1 with TRBJ1-1, with D possibly being TRBD1 (5 bases). In germline, CDR1 is SQVTM, CDR2 ANQGSEA. The CDR3 consists of 13 residues. This chain's CDR3 is CSTTGHLNTEAFF. The CDR3 region has the DNA TGCAGTACCACCGGACACCTGAACACTGAAGCTTTCTTT.